Each of the 23 T cell receptor beta chains below was sequenced from the same sample in a study of identifying expanded T cells in peripheral blood (dated by TCRdb to about 2019). Library creation used the immunoSEQ multiplex PCR assay. Entries here come from immuneACCESS through TCRdb and include only in-frame sequences with V and J called. Some clones fail to appear in such tables; in the studies checked, an unresolved V gene covers under half of the shortfall, and the cause of the remainder is unknown. A total of tens of thousands of clones appear in this sample, approximately 88% of them only once. 4.5% to 7% of the sample lies in the top ten. Material: blood. Source of these receptors: a person aged 18 to 70 in good health.

The J gene is TRBJ2-7, the V gene TRBV27; no clear D gene. Germline CDR1 and CDR2: MNHEY and SMNVEV (reference sequence). V was trimmed by 6 bases and J by 2 bases, leaving 17 bases between them. The CDR3 covers 15 residues. The CDR3 DNA sequence: TGTGCCAGCAGCACGATCCCGGGCGCAGCCTACGAGCAGTACTTC. This sequence encodes CASSTIPGAAYEQYF.

The gene calls are TRBV19 and TRBJ1-1; D may be TRBD1 (6 bases). Trimming stripped 6 bases from V and 0 bases from J, with 11 bases between. The length of the CDR3 is 14 residues. Per the germline V gene, CDR1 is LNHDA and CDR2 is SQIVND (reference sequence). CDR3 DNA: TGTGCCAGTAGATCACAGGGTATGAACACTGAAGCTTTCTTT. It codes for CASRSQGMNTEAFF. Full variable domain (missing parts from reference TRBV19 and TRBJ1-1): DGGITQSPKYLFRKEGQNVTLSCEQNLNHDAMYWYRQDPGQGLRLIYYSQIVNDFQKGDIAEGYSVSREKKESFPLTVTSAQKNPTAFYLCASRSQGMNTEAFFGQGTRLTVV.

This chain links TRBV14 with TRBJ2-7; D is ambiguous. Germline CDR1 and CDR2: SGHDN and FVKESK. This CDR3 spans 13 amino acids. V lost 2 bases to trimming and J lost 1 base, with 6 bases between them. The CDR3 DNA follows: TGTGCCAGCAGCCAATACAATTCCTACGAGCAGTACTTC. Translation: CASSQYNSYEQYF.

This chain joins TRBV5-1 and TRBJ2-5; maybe TRBD1 (6 bases). V shed 7 bases and J shed 2 bases, with 12 bases lying between them. Germline V gene lookup returns CDR1 SGHRS and CDR2 YFSETQ. This CDR3 has 13 amino acids. CDR3 bases: TGCGCCAGCGGACAAGGACAGCAAGAGACCCAGTACTTC. Its protein product is CASGQGQQETQYF.

The chain couples TRBV5-1 to TRBJ1-1; unclear D gene. This CDR3 is built from 14 residues. The V gene's germline CDR1 is SGHRS and CDR2 YFSETQ. The ends were cut back, 5 bases at V and 0 bases at J, with 11 bases in the middle. The CDR3 nucleotides are TGCGCCAGCAGAAGCACCTCCTTGAACACTGAAGCTTTCTTT. Protein sequence: CASRSTSLNTEAFF.

The J gene is TRBJ2-3, the V gene TRBV9; TRBD2 matches at 7 bases. The CDR3 runs to 15 residues. Germline CDR1 and CDR2: SGDLS and YYNGEE. J gave up 2 bases and V 2 bases, and 5 bases lay outside the gene matches. CDR3 loop: CASSVIAGTTDTQYF. The CDR3 region has the DNA TGTGCCAGCAGCGTCATAGCGGGTACCACAGATACGCAGTATTTT. Looking up the rest from reference TRBV9 and TRBJ2-3 gives the full variable domain: DSGVTQTPKHLITATGQRVTLRCSPRSGDLSVYWYQQSLDQGLQFLIQYYNGEERAKGNILERFSAQQFPDLHSELNLSSLELGDSALYFCASSVIAGTTDTQYFGPGTRLTVL.

Written as DNA, the CDR3 is TGTGCCAGCAGTGGGGGCTCTGGGGCCAACGTCCTGACTTTC. Its translation is CASSGGSGANVLTF. V and J are TRBV6-5 and TRBJ2-6; D might be TRBD1 or TRBD2, each matching 5 bases. V lost 5 bases and J 0 bases, leaving 5 bases between the germline ends. Germline V gives CDR1 MNHEY, CDR2 SVGAGI. The CDR3 runs 14 residues.

This chain joins TRBV10-3 and TRBJ1-1; D remains ambiguous. Per germline, CDR1 ENHRY and CDR2 SYGVKD. V was cut by 5 bases and J by 1 base, with 5 bases left in between. This CDR3 comprises 12 residues. CDR3 in DNA: TGTGCCATCAGTCCGACGAACACTGAAGCTTTCTTT. Its translation is CAISPTNTEAFF.

The chain couples TRBV30 to TRBJ2-5; TRBD2 matches 8 bases. CDR3 length: 14 amino acids. Germline values: CDR1 GTSNPN, CDR2 SVGIG (reference sequence). V lost 0 bases to trimming and J lost 4 bases; unmatched junction nucleotides: 4. The CDR3 sequence is CAWSVQAGVETQYF. For the CDR3, the DNA is TGTGCCTGGAGTGTCCAAGCGGGGGTAGAGACCCAGTACTTC.

V is TRBV5-6 and J is TRBJ1-3; D gene uncertain. From germline, CDR1 is SGHDT and CDR2 YYEEEE. Trimming left V 2 bases short and J 1 base short, with 4 bases between. This CDR3 spans 13 amino acids. In nucleotides, the CDR3 is TGTGCCAGCAGCTTCCTTTCTGGAAACACCATATATTTT. Translated, it gives CASSFLSGNTIYF.

The gene calls are TRBV5-1 and TRBJ1-3; the match to TRBD1 covers 9 bases. CDR1 is SGHRS and CDR2 is YFSETQ in the germline V gene. Losses at the gene ends were 7 bases for V and 4 bases for J; bases not matched to a gene: 9. This CDR3 has 15 amino acids. This CDR3 is CASATGTGIGNTIYF. The CDR3 coding sequence is TGCGCCAGCGCGACCGGGACAGGGATCGGAAACACCATATATTTT.

The chain employs TRBV15 and TRBJ2-7, with 11 bases identical to TRBD1. Per germline, CDR1 LNHNV and CDR2 YYDKDF (reference sequence). This CDR3 comprises 16 residues. V lost 5 bases to trimming and J lost 1 base; unmatched junction nucleotides: 7. The CDR3 DNA reads TGTGCCACCAGCGGACGCCGGGACAGGGGGTCCTACGAGCAGTACTTC. This sequence encodes CATSGRRDRGSYEQYF.

The chain recombines TRBV7-9 with TRBJ1-1; D remains unclear. CDR3 length equals 13 residues. The V gene lost 1 base and the J gene lost 11 bases, with 14 bases spanning the gap. From germline, CDR1 is SEHNR and CDR2 FQNEAQ (reference sequence). The CDR3 coding sequence is TGTGCCAGCAGCTTAGATCGATTCAAGACGGCTTTCTTT. It encodes CASSLDRFKTAFF.

The rearrangement uses TRBV6-5 and TRBJ2-7, with 13 bases lining up with TRBD2. CDR1 MNHEY and CDR2 SVGAGI come from the germline V gene. Losses at the gene ends were 0 bases for V and 5 bases for J; bases not matched to a gene: 4. There are 16 residues in the CDR3. CDR3 DNA: TGTGCCAGCAGTTACTCGGGACTAGCGGGACCCCACGAGCAGTACTTC. Protein sequence: CASSYSGLAGPHEQYF.

This chain joins TRBV6-5 and TRBJ2-1; 9 positions agree with TRBD1. J lost 10 bases, V lost 5 bases, and 9 bases had no gene match. Germline V lookup: CDR1 MNHEY, CDR2 SVGAGI. The CDR3 length is 14 residues. Here the CDR3 reads CASSTAGQGIEQFF. CDR3 coding DNA: TGTGCCAGCAGTACCGCGGGACAGGGTATAGAGCAGTTCTTC.

This chain connects TRBV9 to TRBJ2-3; either TRBD1 or TRBD2 may fit D (7 bases each). The CDR3 is made up of 16 amino acids. CDR1 SGDLS and CDR2 YYNGEE come from the germline V gene. Trimming pared 7 bases from V and 1 base from J, leaving 19 bases between. The CDR3 nucleotides are TGTGCCAGCTTCCGAGGGGGCGGGGGCGGCACAGATACGCAGTATTTT. It is translated as CASFRGGGGGTDTQYF.

This sequence joins TRBV7-2 and TRBJ2-7, with D possibly matching TRBD1 (6 bases). Trimming removed 2 bases at V and 7 bases at J, with 9 bases between. Germline V gene data show CDR1 as SGHTA and CDR2 as FQGNSA. The CDR3 loop spans 12 amino acids. CDR3 bases: TGTGCCAGCAGCTTACAGGGGCAAGAGCAGTACTTC. Translated, it gives CASSLQGQEQYF.

The rearrangement joins TRBV9 to TRBJ2-7; 7 bases line up with TRBD2. Germline CDR1 SGDLS, CDR2 YYNGEE. This CDR3 is built from 15 residues. J was trimmed by 3 bases and V by 4 bases; bases with no gene match: 10. In nucleotides, the CDR3 is TGTGCCAGCAGCCCCTCGGCGGGAGCCATCTACGAGCAGTACTTC. It translates to CASSPSAGAIYEQYF. Variable domain in full (rest from reference TRBV9 and TRBJ2-7): DSGVTQTPKHLITATGQRVTLRCSPRSGDLSVYWYQQSLDQGLQFLIQYYNGEERAKGNILERFSAQQFPDLHSELNLSSLELGDSALYFCASSPSAGAIYEQYFGPGTRLTVT.

This clone was counted once. The rearrangement joins TRBV5-1 to TRBJ2-1, with D possibly matching TRBD1 (5 bases). Trimming pared 2 bases from V and 6 bases from J, leaving 15 bases between. CDR1 and CDR2 from the germline V gene are SGHRS and YFSETQ. The CDR3 extends over 15 amino acids. The DNA for the CDR3 is TGCGCCAGCAGCTTCCGGACACCTCCCGGCAATGAGCAGTTCTTC. Encoded protein: CASSFRTPPGNEQFF. The full variable domain, its missing parts supplied by reference TRBV5-1 and TRBJ2-1, is KAGVTQTPRYLIKTRGQQVTLSCSPISGHRSVSWYQQTPGQGLQFLFEYFSETQRNKGNFPGRFSGRQFSNSRSEMNVSTLELGDSALYLCASSFRTPPGNEQFFGPGTRLTVL.

This clone is categorized as medium-sized. This chain uses TRBV5-1 with TRBJ2-2; TRBD2 matches 8 bases. CDR3 length equals 17 residues. Trimming took 4 bases from V and 4 from J; bases not matched to a gene: 12. Germline V gene lookup returns CDR1 SGHRS and CDR2 YFSETQ. The CDR3 sequence: CASSAGNRGGSTGELFF. The DNA of the CDR3 is TGCGCCAGCAGCGCTGGGAACCGCGGGGGGTCCACCGGGGAGCTGTTTTTT.

The V and J genes are TRBV2 and TRBJ1-1; D is possibly TRBD1 (5 bases). CDR3 length equals 13 residues. CDR1 and CDR2 from the germline V gene are SNHLY and FYNNEI. Trimming shortened V by 7 bases and J by 8 bases, and 17 bases separated the two germline ends. CDR3 loop: CASTVGAGAEAFF. The DNA for the CDR3 is TGTGCCAGCACGGTAGGGGCAGGAGCCGAAGCTTTCTTT.

The chain is built from TRBV6-4 and TRBJ2-3; 9 bases are a match to TRBD2. The J segment lost 3 bases and the V segment lost 10 bases, leaving 8 bases of the junction unmatched. The CDR3 length is 14 residues. Germline V gene data show CDR1 as MRHNA and CDR2 as SNTAGT. The CDR3 DNA follows: TGTGCCACATGGAGCGGGAGGAGAACAGATACGCAGTATTTT. Translating gives CATWSGRRTDTQYF.

The chain is built from TRBV7-2 and TRBJ2-7, with D maybe TRBD1 (6 bases). Trimming pared 4 bases from V and 4 bases from J, leaving 14 bases between. The CDR3 is 14 amino acids. Germline loops: CDR1 SGHTA, CDR2 FQGNSA. CDR3 nucleotides: TGTGCCAGCAGCTCGACAGGCCGGAATTACGAGCAGTACTTC. Protein: CASSSTGRNYEQYF.